A single sample gave rise to the 13 T cell receptor beta chains below, sequenced in a study of blood T cell repertoires in COVID-19. Only in-frame clones appear in the TCRdb table, and some are missing; sequencing was by immunoSEQ multiplex PCR. The repertoire includes about 80,000 clones, roughly 80% of them detected once, and around 12% sits in the top ten. Sequenced material: peripheral blood. The source is a middle-aged woman with active or convalescent COVID-19.

The V gene is TRBV6-1, the J gene TRBJ1-6, with 7 nucleotides matching TRBD1. Germline V lookup: CDR1 MNHNS, CDR2 SASEGT. There are 16 residues in the CDR3. J was trimmed by 14 bases and V by 0 bases; bases with no gene match: 13. This chain's CDR3 is CASSEADRRIIQSLHF. The CDR3 coding sequence is TGTGCCAGCAGTGAAGCGGACAGGAGGATAATTCAGTCCCTCCACTTT.

The chain joins TRBV2 to TRBJ2-5; 11 bases agree with TRBD2. CDR1 and CDR2 (germline): SNHLY, FYNNEI. The CDR3 is 16 residues long. With 8 bases clipped from V and 2 bases from J, the junction kept 10 bases outside the gene matches. The CDR3 DNA reads TGTGCCAGCGGATTTCCGGGACTAGCGGTACAAGAGACCCAGTACTTC. It translates to CASGFPGLAVQETQYF.

Here the CDR3 DNA reads TGTGCCAGCAGCGTAGCCGGGACAGAGGCCGGGGAGCTGTTTTTT. It translates to CASSVAGTEAGELFF. J is TRBJ2-2 and V is TRBV9, with 7 bases that match TRBD1. The CDR3 sequence is 15 residues long. In germline, CDR1 is SGDLS, CDR2 YYNGEE. J lost 6 bases, V lost 0 bases, and 5 bases had no gene match.

The CDR3 DNA sequence: TGTGCCACCACACACACAGATACGCAGTATTTT. It specifies CATTHTDTQYF. The gene calls are TRBV12-3 or TRBV12-4 and TRBJ2-3; no definite D call. Trimming took off 10 bases at V and 2 bases at J, with 7 bases between the two ends. CDR3 length: 11 residues.

This clone was observed once. CDR3 sequence: CASSRGQINEKLFF. The CDR3 DNA is TGTGCCAGTAGTAGAGGACAGATCAATGAAAAACTGTTTTTT. V is TRBV19 and J is TRBJ1-4, with D tentatively TRBD1 (6 bases). CDR3 length equals 14 residues. Germline V gives CDR1 LNHDA, CDR2 SQIVND (reference sequence). The ends were cut back, 4 bases at V and 5 bases at J, with 11 bases in the middle.

V and J are TRBV9 and TRBJ1-6, with D maybe TRBD1 (5 bases). The V gene's germline CDR1 is SGDLS and CDR2 YYNGEE. The CDR3 covers 14 residues. The V end lost 5 bases, the J end lost 7 bases, and 13 bases lay between the germline ends. CDR3 sequence reads: CASSATDQNSPLHF. In nucleotides, the CDR3 is TGTGCCAGCAGTGCGACAGACCAGAATTCACCCCTCCACTTT.

V and J are TRBV28 and TRBJ1-4, with D tentatively TRBD1 (5 bases). The CDR3 loop spans 12 amino acids. Trimming took 8 bases from V and 7 from J, leaving 11 bases between them. Germline V lookup: CDR1 MDHEN, CDR2 SYDVKM. DNA for the CDR3: TGTGCCAGCCGGGGGACTGCTGAAAAACTGTTTTTT. It yields the protein CASRGTAEKLFF. Based on the CDR3 plus reference TRBV28 and TRBJ1-4, the full variable domain is DVKVTQSSRYLVKRTGEKVFLECVQDMDHENMFWYRQDPGLGLRLIYFSYDVKMKEKGDIPEGYSVSREKKERFSLILESASTNQTSMYLCASRGTAEKLFFGSGTQLSVL.

CDR3 sequence reads: CATLRGRNQPQHF. CDR3 bases: TGTGCCACCCTAAGGGGCCGCAATCAGCCCCAGCATTTT. The chain is built from TRBV24-1 and TRBJ1-5; D is possibly TRBD1 (5 bases). This CDR3 comprises 13 residues. Deletions cut 9 bases from V and 2 bases from J, with 10 bases between. CDR1 and CDR2 from the germline V gene are KGHDR and SFDVKD.

V and J are TRBV11-3 and TRBJ2-5, with D maybe TRBD2 (6 bases). CDR1 and CDR2 from the germline V gene are SGHNT and YENEEA. This CDR3 contains 14 residues. V was pared by 7 bases and J by 3 bases, with 15 bases between. The DNA of the CDR3 is TGTGCCAGCACTTTGTGGGGGGTCGAAGAGACCCAGTACTTC. Translating it yields CASTLWGVEETQYF.

V gene TRBV7-3 combines with J gene TRBJ2-1, with D possibly being TRBD2 (5 bases). Trimming removed 1 base at V and 8 bases at J, with 12 bases between. CDR1 is SGHTA and CDR2 is FQGTGA in the germline V gene. The CDR3 length is 14 residues. As DNA, the CDR3 is TGTGCCAGCAGCTTAATGGGCCGGGGTGATGAGCAGTTCTTC. This codes for CASSLMGRGDEQFF.

The V and J genes are TRBV28 and TRBJ1-2; 8 nucleotides align to TRBD1. The CDR3 extends over 16 amino acids. The V gene's germline CDR1 is MDHEN and CDR2 SYDVKM. V lost 2 bases and J lost 0; bases outside the gene matches: 5. CDR3 protein: CASSLTGGLANYGYTF. DNA for the CDR3: TGTGCCAGCAGTTTAACAGGGGGATTAGCTAACTATGGCTACACCTTC.

This chain connects TRBV24-1 to TRBJ2-2; D is unresolved. The ends were cut back, 9 bases at V and 7 bases at J, with 11 bases in the middle. Germline V gene lookup returns CDR1 KGHDR and CDR2 SFDVKD. The CDR3 sequence is 12 residues long. CDR3 loop: CATATPGGELFF. The CDR3 region has the DNA TGTGCCACCGCTACCCCTGGCGGGGAGCTGTTTTTT.

The rearrangement uses TRBV5-1 and TRBJ2-3; 11 bases fit TRBD2. Germline V gene sequence: CDR1 SGHRS, CDR2 YFSETQ. Germline trimming cut 5 bases from V and 4 bases from J; bases unmatched to any gene: 12. This CDR3 comprises 17 residues. The chain's CDR3 is CASSPAPLAGGADTQYF. The CDR3 DNA sequence: TGCGCCAGCAGTCCGGCACCATTAGCGGGGGGGGCAGATACGCAGTATTTT.